This T cell receptor (beta chain) derives from a study of cytomegalovirus exposure and HLA in healthy donors. Study as a whole: T cells numbering around 190 million yielded some 110 million unique TCR beta sequences in an earlier analysis. Overall study findings and caveats: Researchers reportedly found TCR beta sequences accurately predicted most subjects' HLA-A and HLA-B alleles.

PCR used 60 Vbeta primers and 13 Jbeta primers. Produced via immunoSEQ multiplex PCR; TCRdb's table is partial and in-frame only. Of 150,000 to 200,000 clones listed, over 75% are singletons. Trimming at V came to 2 bases and at J to 3 bases, leaving 4 bases not matched to a gene. The CDR3 length is 14 residues. CDR1 is ENHRY, CDR2 SYGVKD, per germline. Concerning this clone itself: Its cognate antigen is unknown.

The chain is built from TRBV10-3 and TRBJ2-7, with 7 bases matching TRBD1. Material for sequencing was PBMCs. The sequence came from a female donor in good health and CMV-seronegative. Here the CDR3 DNA reads TGTGCCATCAGTGAGGAGGGGGCAGACTACGAGCAGTACTTC. It codes for CAISEEGADYEQYF.